The T cell receptor beta chain described here comes from a study of T cells in Graves' hyperthyroidism and ophthalmopathy. This clonotype was seen repeatedly, ten times or more. Its antigen remains unknown. Germline is not matched at one junction end, which may reflect a read error. Hyperthyroidism of Graves' type that showed no ophthalmopathy progression within 18 months was stable. Whole-study results and caveats: Ophthalmopathy got predicted by the model a median about six months before its onset.

RNA transcripts gave rise to amplified TCR beta CDR3 regions. First-round RT-PCR with HTBI primers amplified the TCR CDR3 region. TCRdb redid the calling of the multiplex PCR reads with MiXCR, one entry per CDR3 protein. The sample yields 700,000 to 950,000 distinct CDR3 sequences, over 35% seen once. The source is a woman aged 40 to 49 with Graves' hyperthyroidism. Sequencing was done on a sample of blood.

CDR3 DNA: TGTGCCAGCAGCTTATTGAATGAAGCCTTCTTT. Amino acids: CASSLLNEAFF. The V and J genes are TRBV11-3 and TRBJ1-1; D is unclear. Germline V lookup: CDR1 SGHNT, CDR2 YENEEA. This CDR3 region has 11 residues.